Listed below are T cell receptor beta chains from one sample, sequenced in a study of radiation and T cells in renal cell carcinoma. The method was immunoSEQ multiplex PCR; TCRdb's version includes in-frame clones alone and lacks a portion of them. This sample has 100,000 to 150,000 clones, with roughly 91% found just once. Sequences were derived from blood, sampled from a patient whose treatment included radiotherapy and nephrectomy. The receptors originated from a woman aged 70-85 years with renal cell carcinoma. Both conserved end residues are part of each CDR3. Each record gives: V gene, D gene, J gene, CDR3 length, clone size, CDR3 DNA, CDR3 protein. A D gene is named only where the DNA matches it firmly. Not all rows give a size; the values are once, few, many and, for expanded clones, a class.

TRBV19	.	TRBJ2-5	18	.	TGTGCCAGTAGTATCGACAGTGGCACGATTGCTTACCAAGAGACCCAGTACTTC	CASSIDSGTIAYQETQYF
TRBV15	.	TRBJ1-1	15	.	TGTGCCACCAGCAGAGGGGGCCGTATGAACACTGAAGCTTTCTTT	CATSRGGRMNTEAFF
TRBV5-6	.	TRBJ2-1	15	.	TGTGCCAGCAGCTCGGGGCCAAACTCCTACAATGAGCAGTTCTTC	CASSSGPNSYNEQFF
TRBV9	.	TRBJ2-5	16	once	TGTGCCAGCAGCGTAGCTACAGGACTGAACCAAGAGACCCAGTACTTC	CASSVATGLNQETQYF
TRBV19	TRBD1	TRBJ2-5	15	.	TGTGCCAGTAGCGCCGGGACAGGGAGGTTAGAGACCCAGTACTTC	CASSAGTGRLETQYF
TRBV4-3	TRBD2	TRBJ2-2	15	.	TGCGCCAGCAGCCAAGGGGGAGGGTACACCGGGGAGCTGTTTTTT	CASSQGGGYTGELFF
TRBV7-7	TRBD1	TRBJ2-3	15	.	TGTGCTAGCAGCTATGGGACAGGGGGTGCAGATACGCAGTATTTT	CASSYGTGGADTQYF
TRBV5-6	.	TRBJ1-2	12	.	TGTGCCAGCAGCTGGGGTAGGGAGGGCTACACCTTC	CASSWGREGYTF
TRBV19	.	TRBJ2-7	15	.	TGTGCCAGTAGTTCGCTTCGGGAACTCTCCTACGAGCAGTACTTC	CASSSLRELSYEQYF
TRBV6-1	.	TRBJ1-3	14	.	TGTGCCAGCAGTGACAGGGTACCGGGGAACACCATATATTTT	CASSDRVPGNTIYF
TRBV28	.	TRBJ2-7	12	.	TGTGCCAGCAGCACCTGGACAGCGGAGCAGTACTTC	CASSTWTAEQYF
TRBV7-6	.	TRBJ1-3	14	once	TGTGCCAGCAGCTTAGTTCGATCTGGAAACACCATATATTTT	CASSLVRSGNTIYF
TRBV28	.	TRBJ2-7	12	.	TGTGCCAGCAGTCCCTCAGGGAGGGAGCAGTACTTC	CASSPSGREQYF
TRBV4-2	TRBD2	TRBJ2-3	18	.	TGTGCCAGCAGCCAAGGGACTAGCGGGGGCCCCGGCACAGATACGCAGTATTTT	CASSQGTSGGPGTDTQYF
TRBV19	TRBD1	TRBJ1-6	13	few	TGTGCCAGTGCCGGGACAGGGAGTTCACCCCTCCACTTT	CASAGTGSSPLHF
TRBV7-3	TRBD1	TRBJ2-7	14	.	TGTGCCAGCAGCTTCGACAGGGGGCGACGCGAGCAGTACTTC	CASSFDRGRREQYF
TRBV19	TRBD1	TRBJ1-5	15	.	TGTGCCAGTAGTACGTGGACAGGGGATAATCAGCCCCAGCATTTT	CASSTWTGDNQPQHF
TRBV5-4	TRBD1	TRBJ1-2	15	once	TGTGCCAGCAGCCATCCGGACAGGGGGCCTTCGGGCTACACCTTC	CASSHPDRGPSGYTF
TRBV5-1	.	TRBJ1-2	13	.	TGCGCCAGCAGCTTGGAGGGAGTGGATGGCTACACCTTC	CASSLEGVDGYTF
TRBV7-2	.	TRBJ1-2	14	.	TGTGCCAGCAGCTTAAGCGCAGCCAACTATGGCTACACCTTC	CASSLSAANYGYTF
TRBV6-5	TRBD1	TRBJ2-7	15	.	TGTGCCAGCAGTACCCAGGGACAGGACACCTACGAGCAGTACTTC	CASSTQGQDTYEQYF
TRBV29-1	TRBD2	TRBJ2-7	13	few	TGCAGCGTTGTATCTAGCGGGGGGACCGAGCAGTACTTC	CSVVSSGGTEQYF
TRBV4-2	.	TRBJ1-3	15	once	TGTGCCAGCAGCCAAGTAAACAGGGAGGGAAACACCATATATTTT	CASSQVNREGNTIYF
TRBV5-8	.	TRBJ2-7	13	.	TGTGCCAGCAGCTTAGATGGGAACTACGAGCAGTACTTC	CASSLDGNYEQYF
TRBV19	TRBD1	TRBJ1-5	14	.	TGTGCCGTCGGACAGGGACGGGTCAATCAGCCCCAGCATTTT	CAVGQGRVNQPQHF
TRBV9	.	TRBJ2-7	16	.	TGTGCCAGCAGCGTTGCGGGACACAACCCCAGGGACGAGCAGTACTTC	CASSVAGHNPRDEQYF
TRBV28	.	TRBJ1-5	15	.	TGTGCCAGCAGTACTCACTCGGGAGGCAATCAGCCCCAGCATTTT	CASSTHSGGNQPQHF
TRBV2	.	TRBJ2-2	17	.	TGTGCCAGCAGTGACAAAACCCCCGGGCCTCATACCGGGGAGCTGTTTTTT	CASSDKTPGPHTGELFF
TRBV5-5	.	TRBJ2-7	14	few	TGTGCCAGCAGCTTGGGACCAGCGGCTAACGAGCAGTACTTC	CASSLGPAANEQYF
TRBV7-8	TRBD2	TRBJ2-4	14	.	TGTGCCAGCAGCGAGGCGGGGGGGCAGAACATTCAGTACTTC	CASSEAGGQNIQYF
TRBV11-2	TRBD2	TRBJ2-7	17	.	TGTGCCAGCAGCTTAATGGCCCTAGCGGGGAGCTCCTACGAGCAGTACTTC	CASSLMALAGSSYEQYF
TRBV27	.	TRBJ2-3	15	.	TGTGCCAGCAGTTTGGGGAGTTTAGGGACAGATACGCAGTATTTT	CASSLGSLGTDTQYF
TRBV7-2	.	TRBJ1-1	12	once	TGTGCCAGCAGCTTAGCGGCAGGGCGAGCTTTCTTT	CASSLAAGRAFF
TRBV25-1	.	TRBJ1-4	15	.	TGTGCCAGCAGTGAATCGTACCTAGGGACTGAAAAACTGTTTTTT	CASSESYLGTEKLFF
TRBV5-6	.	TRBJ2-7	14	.	TGTGCCAGCAGCCCGGGACGGACATACTACGAGCAGTACTTC	CASSPGRTYYEQYF
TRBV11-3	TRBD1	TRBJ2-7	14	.	TGTGCCAGCAGCTCGGACAGGTCCCCCTACGAGCAGTACTTC	CASSSDRSPYEQYF
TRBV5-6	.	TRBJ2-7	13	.	TGTGCCAGCAGCTCCGGGACGTATTACGAGCAGTACTTC	CASSSGTYYEQYF
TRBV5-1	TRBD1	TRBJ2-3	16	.	TGCGCCAGCAGCTTCGGACAGGGCCTTAGCACAGATACGCAGTATTTT	CASSFGQGLSTDTQYF
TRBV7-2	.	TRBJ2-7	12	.	TGTGCCAGCAGCTTAGCAGGAGCCGAGCAGTACTTC	CASSLAGAEQYF
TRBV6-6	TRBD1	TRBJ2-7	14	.	TGTGCCAGCAGAGCCAGGACAGGGGCTTACGAGCAGTACTTC	CASRARTGAYEQYF
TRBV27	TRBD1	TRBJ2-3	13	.	TGTGCCAGCAGCATGACAGGGTTGAATACGCAGTATTTT	CASSMTGLNTQYF
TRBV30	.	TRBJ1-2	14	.	TGTGCCTGGATGCTGGGCCCCCTAAACTATGGCTACACCTTC	CAWMLGPLNYGYTF
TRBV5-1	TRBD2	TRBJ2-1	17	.	TGCGCCAGCAGCCTGCGGACTAGCGGGGGCTCCTACAATGAGCAGTTCTTC	CASSLRTSGGSYNEQFF
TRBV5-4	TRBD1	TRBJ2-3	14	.	TGTGCCAGCAAAGGACAGGGAAGGACAGATACGCAGTATTTT	CASKGQGRTDTQYF
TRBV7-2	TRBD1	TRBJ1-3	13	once	TGTGCCAGCCGGGGACAGGACAGAAACACCATATATTTT	CASRGQDRNTIYF
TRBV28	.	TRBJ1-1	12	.	TGTGCCAGCAGTCCTCGCGGGGGAAAAGCTTTCTTT	CASSPRGGKAFF
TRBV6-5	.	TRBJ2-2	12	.	TGTGCCAGCAGCCGGGGATCCGGGGAGCTGTTTTTT	CASSRGSGELFF
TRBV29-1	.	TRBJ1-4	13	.	TGCAGCGCCCAAACGGGACTTAATGAAAAACTGTTTTTT	CSAQTGLNEKLFF
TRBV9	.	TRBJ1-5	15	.	TGTGCCAGCAGCTCCTATGGGGGGGGCAATCAGCCCCAGCATTTT	CASSSYGGGNQPQHF
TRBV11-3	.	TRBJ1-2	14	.	TGTGCCAGCAGCTTAGTTGGGATTTCGGATGGCTACACCTTC	CASSLVGISDGYTF
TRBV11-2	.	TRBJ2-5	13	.	TGTGCCAGCACCAGGACTGCAGCAGAGACCCAGTACTTC	CASTRTAAETQYF
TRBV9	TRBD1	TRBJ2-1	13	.	TGTGCCAGCAGCGGCAGACAGGGTGATGAGCAGTTCTTC	CASSGRQGDEQFF
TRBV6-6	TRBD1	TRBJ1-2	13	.	TGTGCCAGCAGCGACAGGGATAACTATGGCTACACCTTC	CASSDRDNYGYTF
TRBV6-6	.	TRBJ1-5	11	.	TGTGCCAGCTCCGGCAATCAGCCCCAGCATTTT	CASSGNQPQHF
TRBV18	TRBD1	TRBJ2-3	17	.	TGTGCCAGCTCACCACGGGCAGACAGGGGGCCCACAGATACGCAGTATTTT	CASSPRADRGPTDTQYF